Below, 10 T cell receptor beta chains from the same sample are listed, as sequenced in a study of T-cell reconstitution after alpha-beta-depleted transplantation in children. Unique molecular identifiers were built into the TCRbeta library. From the PCR reads, TCRdb called clonotypes with MiXCR, one entry per CDR3 protein. Counted here are over 200,000 distinct CDR3 sequences, roughly a sixth occurring once; the ten biggest clones make up 35% to 50%. Sequencing was performed on PBMCs, mostly from graft donor cells, taken 360 days after TCRalphabeta/CD19-depleted stem cell transplant. These receptors originate from a male patient between 2 and 10 years old who had a stem cell transplant for acute lymphoblastic leukemia, so the T cells may come from the graft donor.

This clonotype turned up a few times. V and J are TRBV12-3 or TRBV12-4 and TRBJ2-5, with a tentative D call TRBD2 (5 bases). The CDR3 length is 15 residues. The ends were cut back, 1 base at V and 2 bases at J, with 11 bases in the middle. The CDR3: CASSLVEGPQETQYF. The DNA for the CDR3 is TGTGCCAGCAGTTTAGTCGAGGGCCCTCAAGAGACCCAGTACTTC.

The sample holds a few counts of this clonotype. The rearrangement links TRBV3-1 to TRBJ1-3, with 8 bases lining up with TRBD1. This CDR3 has 19 amino acids. J lost 0 bases, V lost 2 bases, and 12 bases had no gene match. Germline CDR1 and CDR2: LGHDT and YNNKEL (reference sequence). CDR3 in DNA: TGTGCCAGCAGCCAAAAGATATGGGGGACAGGATCCTCTGGAAACACCATATATTTT. Its protein product is CASSQKIWGTGSSGNTIYF. The variable domain in full, completed from reference TRBV3-1 and TRBJ1-3, reads DTAVSQTPKYLVTQMGNDKSIKCEQNLGHDTMYWYKQDSKKFLKIMFSYNNKELIINETVPNRFSPKSPDKAHLNLHINSLELGDSAVYFCASSQKIWGTGSSGNTIYFGEGSWLTVV.

This chain links TRBV27 with TRBJ2-1, with D perhaps being TRBD1 or TRBD2 (5 bases each). Germline V gene sequence: CDR1 MNHEY, CDR2 SMNVEV (reference sequence). This CDR3 contains 17 residues. V was cut by 0 bases and J by 0 bases, with 12 bases left in between. CDR3 residues: CASSLSRGPLSYNEQFF. CDR3 DNA sequence: TGTGCCAGCAGTTTATCGAGGGGCCCGCTCTCCTACAATGAGCAGTTCTTC.

The V gene is TRBV20-1, the J gene TRBJ2-5; D is unclear. CDR3 length equals 12 residues. V was trimmed by 3 bases and J by 1 base, leaving 6 bases between them. Germline CDR1 DFQATT, CDR2 SNEGSKA (reference sequence). CDR3 nucleotides: TGCAGTGCTAGGTACCTCCAAGAGACCCAGTACTTC. The encoded protein is CSARYLQETQYF.

This clonotype showed up just a few times. V and J are TRBV7-8 and TRBJ2-7, with 11 bases identical to TRBD1. Germline CDR1 reads SGHVS; CDR2 reads FQNEAQ. There are 16 residues in the CDR3. The J segment lost 4 bases and the V segment lost 5 bases, leaving 10 bases of the junction unmatched. The chain's CDR3 is CASSPPGTGGFYEQYF. The CDR3 nucleotides read TGTGCCAGCAGCCCGCCTGGGACAGGGGGTTTTTACGAGCAGTACTTC. Using reference TRBV7-8 and TRBJ2-7 for the parts outside the CDR3, the full variable domain is GAGVSQSPRYKVAKRGQDVALRCDPISGHVSLFWYQQALGQGPEFLTYFQNEAQLDKSGLPSDRFFAERPEGSVSTLKIQRTQQEDSAVYLCASSPPGTGGFYEQYFGPGTRLTVT.

In this sample, this clonotype turned up a few times. The chain is built from TRBV5-1 and TRBJ2-7, with D maybe TRBD2 (7 bases). The ends were cut back, 4 bases at V and 0 bases at J, with 11 bases in the middle. The CDR3 contains 14 residues. The germline gives CDR1 SGHRS, CDR2 YFSETQ. The CDR3 reads CASSRGGASYEQYF. CDR3 sequence (DNA): TGCGCCAGCAGCAGAGGGGGGGCCTCCTACGAGCAGTACTTC.

This chain joins TRBV20-1 and TRBJ2-7; D might be TRBD1 (5 bases). Trimming stripped 1 base from V and 3 bases from J, with 16 bases between. The germline V gene has CDR1 DFQATT and CDR2 SNEGSKA (reference sequence). The CDR3 extends over 15 amino acids. The CDR3 reads CSARGIEQELYEQYF. CDR3 nucleotides: TGCAGTGCTAGAGGCATAGAACAGGAACTCTACGAGCAGTACTTC.

J is TRBJ2-3 and V is TRBV28, with D possibly TRBD1 on 6 matching bases. This CDR3 contains 15 residues. V lost 6 bases to trimming and J lost 6 bases, with 19 bases between them. The germline V gene has CDR1 MDHEN and CDR2 SYDVKM. The CDR3 coding sequence is TGTGCCAGCAGCCCTGGGGGCCCGAGGGAGGATACGCAGTATTTT. Protein: CASSPGGPREDTQYF.

The J gene is TRBJ1-2, the V gene TRBV7-8; D remains ambiguous. The germline V gene has CDR1 SGHVS and CDR2 FQNEAQ. CDR3 length: 16 residues. Between the trimmed V and J ends, which lost 3 bases and 5 bases, there was a span of 19 bases. The CDR3 loop is CASSFSSHAHPYGYTF. CDR3 in DNA: TGTGCCAGCAGCTTTTCGTCCCACGCTCACCCATATGGCTACACCTTC.

This clonotype appeared many times. The V call is TRBV20-1, the J call TRBJ1-4; perhaps TRBD1 as D (5 bases). This CDR3 is 15 amino acids long. The V and J ends lost 0 bases and 3 bases respectively, with 11 bases between them. Germline loops: CDR1 DFQATT, CDR2 SNEGSKA (reference sequence). In DNA form, the CDR3 reads TGCAGTGCTAGAGACTTGGACATACCTAATGAAAAACTGTTTTTT. Translated: CSARDLDIPNEKLFF.